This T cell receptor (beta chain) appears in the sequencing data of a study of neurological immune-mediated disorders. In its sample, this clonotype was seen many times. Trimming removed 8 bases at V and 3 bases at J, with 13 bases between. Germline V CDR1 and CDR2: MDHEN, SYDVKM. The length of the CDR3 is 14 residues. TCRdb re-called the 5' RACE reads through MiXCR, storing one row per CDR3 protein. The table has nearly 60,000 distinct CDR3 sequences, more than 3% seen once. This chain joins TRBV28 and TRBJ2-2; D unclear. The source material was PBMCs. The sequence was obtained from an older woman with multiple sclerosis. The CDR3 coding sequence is TGTGCCAGCCTAACTATAGGGTACACCGGGGAGCTGTTTTTT. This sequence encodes CASLTIGYTGELFF.